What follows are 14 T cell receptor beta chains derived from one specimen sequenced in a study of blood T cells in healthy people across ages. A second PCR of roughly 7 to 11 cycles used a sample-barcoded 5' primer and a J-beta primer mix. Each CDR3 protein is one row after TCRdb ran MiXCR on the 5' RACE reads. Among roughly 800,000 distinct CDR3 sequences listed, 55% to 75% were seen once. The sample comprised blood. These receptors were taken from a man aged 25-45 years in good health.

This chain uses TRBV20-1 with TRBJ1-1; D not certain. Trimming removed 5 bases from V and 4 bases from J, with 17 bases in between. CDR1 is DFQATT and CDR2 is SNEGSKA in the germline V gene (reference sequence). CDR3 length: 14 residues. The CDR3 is CSAPEAGRVTEAFF. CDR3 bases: TGCAGTGCTCCCGAAGCGGGTAGGGTCACTGAAGCTTTCTTT.

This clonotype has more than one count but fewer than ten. CDR3 sequence: CSVVPTSGSTGFF. The CDR3 DNA sequence: TGCAGCGTTGTCCCGACTAGCGGGAGCACTGGGTTCTTC. The gene calls are TRBV29-1 and TRBJ2-1, with 12 bases fitting TRBD2. V shed 4 bases, J shed 15 bases, and the junction held 10 bases outside the gene matches. The germline gives CDR1 SQVTM, CDR2 ANQGSEA. There are 13 residues in the CDR3.

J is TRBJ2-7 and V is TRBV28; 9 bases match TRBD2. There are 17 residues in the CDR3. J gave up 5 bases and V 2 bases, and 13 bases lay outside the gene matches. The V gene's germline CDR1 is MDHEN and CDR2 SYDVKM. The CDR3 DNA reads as TGTGCCAGCAGTTTACGGCTAGGTAGCGGGAGTTTCAACGAGCAGTACTTC. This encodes CASSLRLGSGSFNEQYF.

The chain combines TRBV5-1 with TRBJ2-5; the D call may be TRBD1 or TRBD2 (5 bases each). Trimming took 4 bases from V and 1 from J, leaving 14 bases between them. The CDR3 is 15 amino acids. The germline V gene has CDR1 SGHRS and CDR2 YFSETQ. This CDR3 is CASSPGPSTQETQYF. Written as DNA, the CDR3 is TGCGCCAGCAGCCCGGGACCGAGTACCCAAGAGACCCAGTACTTC.

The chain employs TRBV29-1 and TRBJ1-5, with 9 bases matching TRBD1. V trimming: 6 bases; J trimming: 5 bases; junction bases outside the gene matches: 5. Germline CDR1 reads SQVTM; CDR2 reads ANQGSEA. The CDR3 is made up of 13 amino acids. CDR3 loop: CSVVDRGHQPQHF. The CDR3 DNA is TGCAGCGTAGTGGACAGGGGCCATCAGCCCCAGCATTTT.

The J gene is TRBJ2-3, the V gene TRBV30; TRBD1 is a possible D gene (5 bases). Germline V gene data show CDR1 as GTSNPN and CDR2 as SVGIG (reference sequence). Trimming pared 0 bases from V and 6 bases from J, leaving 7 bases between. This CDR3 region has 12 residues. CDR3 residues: CAWSVQVDTQYF. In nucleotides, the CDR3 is TGTGCCTGGAGTGTACAGGTCGATACGCAGTATTTT.

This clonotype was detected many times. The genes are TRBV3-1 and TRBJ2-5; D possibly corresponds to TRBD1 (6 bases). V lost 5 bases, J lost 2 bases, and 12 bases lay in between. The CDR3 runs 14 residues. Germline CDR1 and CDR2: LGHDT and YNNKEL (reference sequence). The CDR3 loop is CASSKIDRQETQYF. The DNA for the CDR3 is TGTGCCAGCAGCAAAATCGACAGGCAAGAGACCCAGTACTTC.

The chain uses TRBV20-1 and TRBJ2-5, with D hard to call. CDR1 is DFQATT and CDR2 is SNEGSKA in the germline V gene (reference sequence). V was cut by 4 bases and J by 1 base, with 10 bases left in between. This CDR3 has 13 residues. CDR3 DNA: TGCAGTGCTACCGTGACGGGCCAAGAGACCCAGTACTTC. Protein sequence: CSATVTGQETQYF.

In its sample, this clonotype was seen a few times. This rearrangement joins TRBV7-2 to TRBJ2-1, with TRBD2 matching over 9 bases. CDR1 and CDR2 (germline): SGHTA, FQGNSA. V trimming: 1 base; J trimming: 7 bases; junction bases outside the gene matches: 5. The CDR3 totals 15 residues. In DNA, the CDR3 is TGTGCCAGCAGCTTAGATAGCGGGAGTAGGAATGAGCAGTTCTTC. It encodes CASSLDSGSRNEQFF.

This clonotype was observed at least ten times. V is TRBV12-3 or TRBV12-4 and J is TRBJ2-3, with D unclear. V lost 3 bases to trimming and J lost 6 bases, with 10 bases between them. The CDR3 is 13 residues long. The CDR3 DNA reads TGTGCCAGCAGTTTTAGTAACGGGGATACGCAGTATTTT. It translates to CASSFSNGDTQYF.

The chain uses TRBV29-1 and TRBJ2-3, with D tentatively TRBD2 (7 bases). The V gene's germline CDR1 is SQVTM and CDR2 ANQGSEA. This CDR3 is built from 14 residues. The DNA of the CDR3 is TGCAGTCACACCCCGGGGGGCTTCACAGATACGCAGTATTTT. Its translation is CSHTPGGFTDTQYF.

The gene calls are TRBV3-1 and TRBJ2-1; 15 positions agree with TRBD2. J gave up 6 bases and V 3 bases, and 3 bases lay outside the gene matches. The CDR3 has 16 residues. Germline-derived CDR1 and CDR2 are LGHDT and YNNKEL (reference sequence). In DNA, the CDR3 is TGTGCCAGCAGCCATGGGGGACTAGCGGGGGGCAATGAGCAGTTCTTC. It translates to CASSHGGLAGGNEQFF.

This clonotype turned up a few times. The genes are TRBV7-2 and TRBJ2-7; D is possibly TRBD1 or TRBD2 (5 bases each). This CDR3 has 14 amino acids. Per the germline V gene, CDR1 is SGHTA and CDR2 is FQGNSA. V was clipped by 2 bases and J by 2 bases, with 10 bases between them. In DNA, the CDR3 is TGTGCCAGCAGCTTAACCCGGGGCGCCTACGAGCAGTACTTC. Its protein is CASSLTRGAYEQYF.

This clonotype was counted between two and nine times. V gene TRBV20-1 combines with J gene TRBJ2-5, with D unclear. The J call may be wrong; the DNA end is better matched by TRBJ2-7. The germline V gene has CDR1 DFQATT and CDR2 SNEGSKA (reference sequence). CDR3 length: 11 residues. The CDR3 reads CSASAPREQYF. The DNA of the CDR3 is TGCAGTGCTAGCGCTCCGCGCGAGCAGTACTTC.